Presented here are 14 T cell receptor beta chains from one specimen sequenced in a study of T cells in Graves' hyperthyroidism and ophthalmopathy. Researchers amplified the TCR beta CDR3 regions from RNA transcripts. During a first-round RT-PCR of the TCR CDR3, the HTBI primer set was used. TCRdb fed the multiplex PCR reads into MiXCR, producing one record per CDR3 protein. The sample includes some 550,000 distinct CDR3 sequences, more than 20% of them seen just once. The sample consisted of blood. These receptors all stem from a young man with Graves' hyperthyroidism.

Many counts were recorded for this clonotype. The V and J genes are TRBV28 and TRBJ1-4; D call uncertain. The germline V gene has CDR1 MDHEN and CDR2 SYDVKM. The CDR3 covers 13 residues. V shed 9 bases and J shed 4 bases, with 12 bases lying between them. CDR3 DNA sequence: TGTGCCAGTTACAACCCCAGTAATGAAAAACTGTTTTTT. This codes for CASYNPSNEKLFF. Filled out from reference TRBV28 and TRBJ1-4, the complete variable domain reads DVKVTQSSRYLVKRTGEKVFLECVQDMDHENMFWYRQDPGLGLRLIYFSYDVKMKEKGDIPEGYSVSREKKERFSLILESASTNQTSMYLCASYNPSNEKLFFGSGTQLSVL.

This clonotype was observed a few times. The J gene is TRBJ2-5, the V gene TRBV12-3 or TRBV12-4, with 11 bases that match TRBD2. The V and J ends lost 4 bases and 5 bases, in that order; junction bases with no gene match: 9. This CDR3 region has 16 residues. The CDR3 here is CASSSIRLAGRETQYF. CDR3 in DNA: TGTGCCAGCAGTTCAATTAGACTAGCGGGGAGGGAGACCCAGTACTTC.

The sample holds many counts of this clonotype. V gene TRBV28 combines with J gene TRBJ1-5; a weak D match, TRBD1 (5 bases). CDR3 length: 14 amino acids. Trimming shortened V by 6 bases and J by 7 bases, and 16 bases separated the two germline ends. Germline V CDR1 and CDR2: MDHEN, SYDVKM. The CDR3 coding sequence is TGTGCCAGCAGCAAGAGACAGAGTCTGCAGCCCCAGCATTTT. It encodes CASSKRQSLQPQHF.

This clonotype has at least ten counts. The chain links TRBV5-1 to TRBJ1-2, with D hard to call. The CDR3 extends over 13 amino acids. CDR1 and CDR2 from the germline V gene are SGHRS and YFSETQ. Trimming removed 0 bases from V and 4 bases from J, with 7 bases in between. The CDR3 bases are TGCGCCAGCAGCTTGGAATCAATCTATGGCTACACCTTC. It codes for CASSLESIYGYTF.

This clonotype has a count of ten or more. The V call is TRBV20-1, the J call TRBJ1-1; D gene unclear. The CDR3 runs 14 residues. Germline V gives CDR1 DFQATT, CDR2 SNEGSKA (reference sequence). DNA of the CDR3: TGCAGCCCACGGGCGGCTATGGGAACCGATGAAGCTTTCTTT. Its protein product is CSPRAAMGTDEAFF.

This clonotype was seen at least ten times. This sequence joins TRBV5-1 and TRBJ2-7; TRBD1 agrees at 11 bases. Trimming at V came to 3 bases and at J to 2 bases, leaving 4 bases not matched to a gene. Germline V CDR1 and CDR2: SGHRS, YFSETQ. CDR3 length: 15 amino acids. The CDR3 bases are TGCGCCAGCAGCTCGCGGGGACAGGGGGCCTACGAGCAGTACTTC. Translating it yields CASSSRGQGAYEQYF.

The chain is built from TRBV13 and TRBJ1-1, with 8 bases fitting TRBD1. The germline V gene encodes CDR1 PRHDT and CDR2 FYEKMQ (reference sequence). The CDR3 spans 20 residues. V was clipped by 5 bases and J by 2 bases; unmatched bases: 22. This CDR3 reads CASSRGGGPGGAPSNTEAFF. CDR3 DNA: TGTGCCAGCAGCCGAGGGGGGGGACCAGGGGGCGCCCCCTCCAACACTGAAGCTTTCTTT.

This clonotype was picked up many times. J is TRBJ2-7 and V is TRBV28; D is unclear. CDR1 and CDR2 (germline): MDHEN, SYDVKM. This CDR3 has 12 residues. V was cut by 5 bases and J by 4 bases, with 9 bases left in between. The CDR3 spells CASSLLHYEQYF. In nucleotides, the CDR3 is TGTGCCAGCAGTCTGTTACATTACGAGCAGTACTTC.

In this sample, this clonotype turned up a few times. The rearrangement uses TRBV3-1 and TRBJ1-2; D is undetermined. Trimming removed 0 bases from V and 0 bases from J, with 14 bases in between. Germline lookup yields CDR1 LGHDT and CDR2 YNNKEL (reference sequence). The CDR3 runs to 17 residues. CDR3 in DNA: TGTGCCAGCAGCCAAGATCTACGGACTGCGGCTAACTATGGCTACACCTTC. Its translation is CASSQDLRTAANYGYTF.

This clonotype came up many times. The rearrangement uses TRBV20-1 and TRBJ2-7, with a tentative D call TRBD1 (6 bases). There are 13 residues in the CDR3. Germline-derived CDR1 and CDR2 are DFQATT and SNEGSKA (reference sequence). V was cut by 5 bases and J by 3 bases, with 14 bases left in between. The DNA of the CDR3 is TGCAGTGCTCCGAAGGGACAACTCTACGAGCAGTACTTC. It codes for CSAPKGQLYEQYF.

This clonotype was picked up many times. The rearrangement uses TRBV11-2 and TRBJ1-1; 7 nucleotides line up with TRBD1. Germline V gene sequence: CDR1 SGHAT, CDR2 FQNNGV. Germline trimming cut 1 base from V and 10 bases from J; bases unmatched to any gene: 6. The CDR3 totals 13 residues. The CDR3 protein is CASSLGQGAGAFF. The DNA of the CDR3 is TGTGCCAGCAGCTTAGGACAGGGAGCGGGAGCTTTCTTT.

This clonotype was picked up many times. This chain uses TRBV7-2 with TRBJ2-7, with D unresolved. This CDR3 comprises 14 residues. Trimming removed 5 bases from V and 1 base from J, with 12 bases in between. Germline V gene data show CDR1 as SGHTA and CDR2 as FQGNSA. The CDR3 reads CASSQQTASYEQYF. In DNA form, the CDR3 reads TGTGCCAGCAGCCAGCAGACGGCTTCCTACGAGCAGTACTTC.

This clonotype has at least ten counts. The V gene is TRBV20-1, the J gene TRBJ2-7; TRBD2 matches at 10 bases. The V and J ends lost 2 bases and 5 bases, in that order; junction bases with no gene match: 9. This CDR3 contains 15 residues. Germline CDR1 reads DFQATT; CDR2 reads SNEGSKA (reference sequence). Written as DNA, the CDR3 is TGCAGTGCTAGAACCGGACTAGCGGAAACCCACGAGCAGTACTTC. Encoded protein: CSARTGLAETHEQYF.

The table lists this clonotype with many counts. This chain's CDR3 is CASSLTGRSQPQHF. CDR3 nucleotide sequence: TGTGCCAGCAGTTTAACAGGGAGGAGTCAGCCCCAGCATTTT. The rearrangement uses TRBV27 and TRBJ1-5; possible D gene TRBD1, 6 bases. With 2 bases removed from V and 6 bases from J, the gap between germline ends came to 11 bases. The CDR3 has 14 amino acids. Germline V gene data show CDR1 as MNHEY and CDR2 as SMNVEV (reference sequence).